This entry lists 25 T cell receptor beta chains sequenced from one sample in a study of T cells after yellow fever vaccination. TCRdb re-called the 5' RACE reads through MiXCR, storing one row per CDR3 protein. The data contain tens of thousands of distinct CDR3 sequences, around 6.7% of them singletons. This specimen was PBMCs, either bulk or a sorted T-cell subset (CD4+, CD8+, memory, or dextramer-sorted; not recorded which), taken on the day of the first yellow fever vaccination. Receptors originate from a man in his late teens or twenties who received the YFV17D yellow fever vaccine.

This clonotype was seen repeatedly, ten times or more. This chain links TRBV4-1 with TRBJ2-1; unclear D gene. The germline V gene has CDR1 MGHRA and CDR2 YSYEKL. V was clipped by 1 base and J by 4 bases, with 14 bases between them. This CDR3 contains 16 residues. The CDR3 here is CASSQVDMLFYNEQFF. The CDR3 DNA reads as TGCGCCAGCAGCCAAGTAGATATGCTATTTTACAATGAGCAGTTCTTC.

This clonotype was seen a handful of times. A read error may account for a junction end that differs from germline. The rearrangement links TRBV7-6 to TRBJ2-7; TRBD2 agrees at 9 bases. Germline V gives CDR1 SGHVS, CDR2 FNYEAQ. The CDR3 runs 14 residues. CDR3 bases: TGTGCCAGCCTCAACCCACGGGGGCGGGGGGGGATCCACTTC. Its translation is CASLNPRGRGGIHF. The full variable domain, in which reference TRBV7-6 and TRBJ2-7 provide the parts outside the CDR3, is GAGVSQSPRYKVTKRGQDVALRCDPISGHVSLYWYRQALGQGPEFLTYFNYEAQQDKSGLPNDRFSAERPEGSISTLTIQRTEQRDSAMYRCASLNPRGRGGIHFGPGTRLTVT.

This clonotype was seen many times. CDR3 region: CASEIPGLGIDEQFF. CDR3 DNA sequence: TGTGCCAGCGAAATCCCGGGACTAGGTATCGATGAGCAGTTCTTC. The V and J genes are TRBV2 and TRBJ2-1, with TRBD2 identical over 8 bases. After removal of 8 bases from V and 8 bases from J, the junction contained 14 bases not matched to a gene. Germline V gene data show CDR1 as SNHLY and CDR2 as FYNNEI. There are 15 residues in the CDR3.

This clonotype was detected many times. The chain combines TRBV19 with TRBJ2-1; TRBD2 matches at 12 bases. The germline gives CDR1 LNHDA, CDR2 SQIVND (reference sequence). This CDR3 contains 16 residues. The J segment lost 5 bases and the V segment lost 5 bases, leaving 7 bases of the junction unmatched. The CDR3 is CASSWRSSGGDNEQFF. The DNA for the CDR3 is TGTGCCAGTAGTTGGCGTTCTAGCGGGGGGGACAATGAGCAGTTCTTC.

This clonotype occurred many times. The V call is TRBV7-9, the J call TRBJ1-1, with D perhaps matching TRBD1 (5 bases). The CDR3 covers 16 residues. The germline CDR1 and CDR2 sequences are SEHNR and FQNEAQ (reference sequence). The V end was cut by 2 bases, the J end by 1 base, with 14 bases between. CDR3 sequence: CASSLIYLGGNTEAFF. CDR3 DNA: TGTGCCAGCAGCTTAATTTACTTGGGGGGGAACACTGAAGCTTTCTTT.

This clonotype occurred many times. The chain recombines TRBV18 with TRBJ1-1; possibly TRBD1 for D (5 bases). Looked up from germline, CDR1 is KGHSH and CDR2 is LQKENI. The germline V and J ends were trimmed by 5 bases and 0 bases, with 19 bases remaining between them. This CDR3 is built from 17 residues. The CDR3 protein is CASSRIQTRAVNTEAFF. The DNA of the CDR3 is TGTGCCAGCTCAAGGATACAGACCAGGGCGGTGAACACTGAAGCTTTCTTT.

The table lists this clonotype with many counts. CDR3 DNA: TGTGCCAGCGGCGCTGACAGGGTACGGGAAAAACTGTTTTTT. It is translated as CASGADRVREKLFF. This rearrangement joins TRBV2 to TRBJ1-4; 7 bases line up with TRBD1. Germline CDR1 is SNHLY and CDR2 is FYNNEI. Trimming took 8 bases from V and 8 from J; bases not matched to a gene: 11. The CDR3 has 14 amino acids.

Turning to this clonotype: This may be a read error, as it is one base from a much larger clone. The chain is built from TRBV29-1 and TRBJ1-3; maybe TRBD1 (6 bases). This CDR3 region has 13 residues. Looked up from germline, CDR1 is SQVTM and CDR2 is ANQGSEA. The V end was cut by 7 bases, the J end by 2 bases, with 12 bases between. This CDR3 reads CSARGDAGNTIYF. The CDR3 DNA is TGCAGCGCCAGGGGTGACGCTGGAAACACCATATATTTT.

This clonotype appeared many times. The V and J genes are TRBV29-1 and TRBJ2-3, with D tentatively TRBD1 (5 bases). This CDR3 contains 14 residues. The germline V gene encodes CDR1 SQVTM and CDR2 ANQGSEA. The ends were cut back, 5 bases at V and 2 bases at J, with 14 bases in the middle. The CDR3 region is CSVNPGALTDTQYF. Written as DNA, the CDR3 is TGCAGCGTTAACCCTGGGGCCCTCACAGATACGCAGTATTTT.

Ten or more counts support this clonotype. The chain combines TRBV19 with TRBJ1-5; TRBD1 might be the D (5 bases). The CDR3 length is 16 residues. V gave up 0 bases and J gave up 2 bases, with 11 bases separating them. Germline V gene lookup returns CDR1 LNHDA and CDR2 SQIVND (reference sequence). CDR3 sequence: CASSIDGAGGNQPQHF. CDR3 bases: TGTGCCAGTAGTATAGATGGGGCAGGAGGCAATCAGCCCCAGCATTTT.

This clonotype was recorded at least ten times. The chain's CDR3 is CAISESGGNQPQHF. In DNA form, the CDR3 reads TGTGCCATCAGTGAGTCTGGAGGGAATCAGCCCCAGCATTTT. This chain joins TRBV10-3 and TRBJ1-5; no clear D gene. Looked up from germline, CDR1 is ENHRY and CDR2 is SYGVKD. Trimming shortened V by 0 bases and J by 4 bases, and 7 bases separated the two germline ends. The CDR3 has 14 amino acids.

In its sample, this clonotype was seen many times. The CDR3 sequence is CASSLGGGLNSPLHF. CDR3 bases: TGTGCCAGCAGTTTGGGGGGCGGACTTAATTCACCCCTCCACTTT. The chain links TRBV28 to TRBJ1-6, with D tentatively TRBD1 (6 bases). In germline, CDR1 is MDHEN, CDR2 SYDVKM. Trimming removed 3 bases from V and 6 bases from J, with 12 bases in between. The CDR3 has 15 amino acids.

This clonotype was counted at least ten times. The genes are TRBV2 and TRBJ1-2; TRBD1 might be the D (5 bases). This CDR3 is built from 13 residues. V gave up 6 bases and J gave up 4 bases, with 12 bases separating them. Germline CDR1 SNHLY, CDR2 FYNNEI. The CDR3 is CASRLQDTYGYTF. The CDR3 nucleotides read TGTGCCAGCAGACTACAGGACACCTATGGCTACACCTTC.

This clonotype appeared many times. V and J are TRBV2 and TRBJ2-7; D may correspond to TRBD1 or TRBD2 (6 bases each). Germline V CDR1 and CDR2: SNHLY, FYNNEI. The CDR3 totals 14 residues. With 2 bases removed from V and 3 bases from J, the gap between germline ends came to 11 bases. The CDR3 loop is CASSEQGTHYEQYF. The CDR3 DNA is TGTGCCAGCAGTGAACAGGGGACTCACTACGAGCAGTACTTC.

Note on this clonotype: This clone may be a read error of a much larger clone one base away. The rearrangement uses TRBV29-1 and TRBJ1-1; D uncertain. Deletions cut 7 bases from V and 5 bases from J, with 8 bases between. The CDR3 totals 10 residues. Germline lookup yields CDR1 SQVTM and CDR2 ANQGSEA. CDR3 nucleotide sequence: TGCAGCGGTCGGGGAACTGAAGCTTTCTTT. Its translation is CSGRGTEAFF. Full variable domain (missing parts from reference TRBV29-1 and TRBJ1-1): SAVISQKPSRDICQRGTSLTIQCQVDSQVTMMFWYRQQPGQSLTLIATANQGSEATYESGFVIDKFPISRPNLTFSTLTVSNMSPEDSSIYLCSGRGTEAFFGQGTRLTVV.

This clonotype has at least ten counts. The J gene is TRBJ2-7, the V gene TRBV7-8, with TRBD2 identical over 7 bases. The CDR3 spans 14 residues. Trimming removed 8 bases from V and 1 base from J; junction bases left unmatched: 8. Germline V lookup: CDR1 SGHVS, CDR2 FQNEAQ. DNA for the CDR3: TGTGCCAGCGGGAGGGGCAGCGGGTCCTACGAGCAGTACTTC. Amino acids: CASGRGSGSYEQYF.

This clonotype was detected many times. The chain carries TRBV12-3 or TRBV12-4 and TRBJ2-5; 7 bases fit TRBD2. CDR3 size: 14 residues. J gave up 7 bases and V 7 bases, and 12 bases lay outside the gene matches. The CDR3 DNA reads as TGTGCCAGCACCCTTGGGGCGGGGGAGGGGACCCAGTACTTC. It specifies CASTLGAGEGTQYF.

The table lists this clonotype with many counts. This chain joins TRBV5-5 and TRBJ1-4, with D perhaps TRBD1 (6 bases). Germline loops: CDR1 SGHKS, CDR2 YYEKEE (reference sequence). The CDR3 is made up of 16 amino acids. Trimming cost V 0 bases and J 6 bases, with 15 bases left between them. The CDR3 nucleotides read TGTGCCAGCAGCTTGGCTCCAGGCAGGGGTGATGAAAAACTGTTTTTT. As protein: CASSLAPGRGDEKLFF.

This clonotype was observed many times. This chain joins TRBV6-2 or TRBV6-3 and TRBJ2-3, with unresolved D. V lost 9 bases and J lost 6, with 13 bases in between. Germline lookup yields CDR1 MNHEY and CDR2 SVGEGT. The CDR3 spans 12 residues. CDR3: CASSPPGDTQYF. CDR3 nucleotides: TGTGCCAGTAGTCCTCCCGGCGATACGCAGTATTTT.

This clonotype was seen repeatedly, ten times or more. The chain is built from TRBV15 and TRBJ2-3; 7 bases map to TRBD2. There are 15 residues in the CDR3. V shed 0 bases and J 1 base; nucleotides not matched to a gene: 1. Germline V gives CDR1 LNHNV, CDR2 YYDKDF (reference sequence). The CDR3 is CATSRDLAGTDTQYF. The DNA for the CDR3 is TGTGCCACCAGCAGAGATCTAGCGGGCACAGATACGCAGTATTTT. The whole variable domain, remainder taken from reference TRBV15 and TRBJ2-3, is DAMVIQNPRYQVTQFGKPVTLSCSQTLNHNVMYWYQQKSSQAPKLLFHYYDKDFNNEADTPDNFQSRRPNTSFCFLDIRSPGLGDTAMYLCATSRDLAGTDTQYFGPGTRLTVL.

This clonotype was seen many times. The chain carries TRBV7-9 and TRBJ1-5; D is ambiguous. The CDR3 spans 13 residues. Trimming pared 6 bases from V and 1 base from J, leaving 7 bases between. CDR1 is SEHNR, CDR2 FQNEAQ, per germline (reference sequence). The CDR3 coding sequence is TGTGCCAGCAGTCGAGGCAGCAATCAGCCCCAGCATTTT. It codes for CASSRGSNQPQHF.

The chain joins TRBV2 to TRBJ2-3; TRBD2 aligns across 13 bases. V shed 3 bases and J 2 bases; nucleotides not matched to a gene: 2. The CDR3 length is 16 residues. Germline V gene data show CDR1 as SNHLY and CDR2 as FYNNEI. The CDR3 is CASSEGLAGITDTQYF. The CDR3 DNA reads TGTGCCAGCAGTGAGGGACTAGCGGGGATCACAGATACGCAGTATTTT.

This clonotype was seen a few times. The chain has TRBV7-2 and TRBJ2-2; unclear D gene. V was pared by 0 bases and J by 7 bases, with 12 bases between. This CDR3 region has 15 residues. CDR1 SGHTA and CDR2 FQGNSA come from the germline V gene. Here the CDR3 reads CASSLAASEGGELFF. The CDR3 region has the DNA TGTGCCAGCAGCTTAGCGGCCAGCGAAGGCGGGGAGCTGTTTTTT.

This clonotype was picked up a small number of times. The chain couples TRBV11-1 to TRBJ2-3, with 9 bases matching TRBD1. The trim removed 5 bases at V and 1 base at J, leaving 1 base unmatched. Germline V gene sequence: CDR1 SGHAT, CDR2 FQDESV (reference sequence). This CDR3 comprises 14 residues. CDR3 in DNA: TGTGCCAGCAGCCGGGACAGGGGCACAGATACGCAGTATTTT. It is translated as CASSRDRGTDTQYF.

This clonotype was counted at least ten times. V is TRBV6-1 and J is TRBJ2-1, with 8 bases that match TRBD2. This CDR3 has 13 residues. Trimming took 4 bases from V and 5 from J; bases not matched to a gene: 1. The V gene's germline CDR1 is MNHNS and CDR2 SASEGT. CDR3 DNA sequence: TGTGCCAGCAGTGTGACTAGCGACAATGAGCAGTTCTTC. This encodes CASSVTSDNEQFF.